Included here is one T cell receptor (beta chain) sequence, with context. Its antigen is undetermined. TCRdb's table, derived via immunoSEQ multiplex PCR, lists solely in-frame clones and lacks some. In the table there are almost 250,000 clones, roughly 70% of which are singletons. The data were obtained in a study of cytotoxic CD8 clonotypes in ibrutinib-treated CLL. Study overall: There were 11 relapsed/refractory patients and about 14 treatment-naive patients, and fewer than 18 were IGHV unmutated. Samples yielded averages of 255,043 productive templates and 90,000 to 95,000 productive rearrangements. Notes on the study in general: The times at which samples were taken varied between sustained-remission and progressing patients.

V lost 3 bases to trimming and J lost 3 bases, with 17 bases between them. There are 16 residues in the CDR3. Germline V gives CDR1 LNHDA, CDR2 SQIVND (reference sequence). This receptor was taken from a human donor with chronic lymphocytic leukemia. The sequencing here drew on PBMCs, taken after 24 months of ibrutinib treatment. V is TRBV19 and J is TRBJ1-1; a possible D gene is TRBD1 (5 bases). In nucleotides, the CDR3 is TGTGCCAGTAGTATCACTCCGACAGTTAGGGACACTGAAGCTTTCTTT. Translating it yields CASSITPTVRDTEAFF.